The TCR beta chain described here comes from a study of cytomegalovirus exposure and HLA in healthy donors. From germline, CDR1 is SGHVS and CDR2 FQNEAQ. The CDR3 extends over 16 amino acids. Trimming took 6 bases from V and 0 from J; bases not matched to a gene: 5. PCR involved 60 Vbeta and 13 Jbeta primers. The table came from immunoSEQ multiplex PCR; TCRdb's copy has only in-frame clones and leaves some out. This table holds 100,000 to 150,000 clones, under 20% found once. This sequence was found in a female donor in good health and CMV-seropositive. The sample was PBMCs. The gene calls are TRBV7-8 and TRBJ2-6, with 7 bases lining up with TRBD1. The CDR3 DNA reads TGTGCCAGCAGATCCCAGGGGGACTCTGGGGCCAACGTCCTGACTTTC. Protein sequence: CASRSQGDSGANVLTF. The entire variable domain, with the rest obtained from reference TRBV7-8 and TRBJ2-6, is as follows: GAGVSQSPRYKVAKRGQDVALRCDPISGHVSLFWYQQALGQGPEFLTYFQNEAQLDKSGLPSDRFFAERPEGSVSTLKIQRTQQEDSAVYLCASRSQGDSGANVLTFGAGSRLTVL.